The T cell receptor (beta chain) described here comes from a study of T-cell reconstitution after alpha-beta-depleted transplantation in children (dated by TCRdb to the mid-2010s). Some background on the complete study: The study quantitatively tracked T-cell immune reconstitution after TCRalphabeta/CD19-depleted allogeneic hematopoietic cell transplantation in children using TCR repertoire profiling.

As for this clonotype: What antigen it recognizes has not been identified. No base qualities exist here, and no much larger clone lies one base off it.

Library preparation was by PCR. The data were produced on an Illumina HiSeq 2500. TCR libraries were prepared with molecular barcoding, using unique molecular identifiers to normalize TCRbeta repertoire quantification. TCRdb reworked the public reads: Q25 trimming with fastp, MiXCR clone assembly, productive beta chains retained. When rows share a CDR3 protein, they turn into one entry using the most common DNA and genes. For this sample the table gives hundreds of thousands of distinct CDR3 sequences, of which over 25% were detected only once. The ten largest clones add up to 2% to 3% of the sample. CDR1 SGHTA and CDR2 FQGNSA are derived from the germline V gene. The CDR3 goes from the cysteine to the phenylalanine over 15 residues. The kept DNA is CDR3 alone, 45 bases in frame from the first base. V is cut back by 2 bases and J by 0 bases, with 2 bases in the junction unmatched.

The sequence is built from TRBV7-2 and TRBJ2-5; 8 nucleotides in the junction match TRBD2. This TCR was recovered from a human donor who donated a stem cell graft to a child with aplastic anemia. This specimen consisted of PBMCs from the stem cell graft donor, obtained from the stem cell graft. The CDR3 reads as follows: CASSLFSGNQETQYF. The nucleotide sequence is given as TGTGCCAGCAGCTTATTTAGCGGGAACCAAGAGACCCAGTACTTC. Extended through the reference TRBV7-2 and TRBJ2-5 proteins, this CDR3 yields the full variable domain: GAGVSQSPSNKVTEKGKDVELRCDPISGHTALYWYRQSLGQGLEFLIYFQGNSAPDKSGLPSDRFSAERTGGSVSTLTIQRTQQEDSAVYLCASSLFSGNQETQYFGPGTRLLVL.